The sample holds a few counts of the clone carrying this T cell receptor (beta chain). The antigen is undetermined. Measured with immunoSEQ multiplex PCR; TCRdb has only the in-frame clones, and not every one. The sample yields about 72,000 clones, roughly nine tenths seen once. This sample is part of a study of T cell responses to AZD1222 COVID-19 vaccine. V shed 2 bases and J shed 0 bases, with 7 bases lying between them. The CDR3 extends over 15 amino acids. CDR1 is SGHTA and CDR2 is FQGTGA in the germline V gene. The study, taken as a whole, reports: Receipt of two AZD1222 doses was followed by a rise in Spike-specific TCR breadth and depth. Recipients of AZD1222 seropositive at baseline numbered only 5 or 6. In a largely white British group with more females than males, clonal diversity was possibly underestimated.

Some second doses came at about 4 weeks and others at about 12 weeks; these were pooled. The rearrangement joins TRBV7-3 to TRBJ2-2; D gene ambiguous. The sequence was obtained from an adult who received the AZD1222 COVID-19 vaccine. Here the sequenced sample was peripheral blood, taken 28 days after the second AZD1222 dose. The CDR3 reads CASSLSPANTGELFF. The CDR3 coding sequence is TGTGCCAGCAGCTTATCCCCCGCGAACACCGGGGAGCTGTTTTTT.